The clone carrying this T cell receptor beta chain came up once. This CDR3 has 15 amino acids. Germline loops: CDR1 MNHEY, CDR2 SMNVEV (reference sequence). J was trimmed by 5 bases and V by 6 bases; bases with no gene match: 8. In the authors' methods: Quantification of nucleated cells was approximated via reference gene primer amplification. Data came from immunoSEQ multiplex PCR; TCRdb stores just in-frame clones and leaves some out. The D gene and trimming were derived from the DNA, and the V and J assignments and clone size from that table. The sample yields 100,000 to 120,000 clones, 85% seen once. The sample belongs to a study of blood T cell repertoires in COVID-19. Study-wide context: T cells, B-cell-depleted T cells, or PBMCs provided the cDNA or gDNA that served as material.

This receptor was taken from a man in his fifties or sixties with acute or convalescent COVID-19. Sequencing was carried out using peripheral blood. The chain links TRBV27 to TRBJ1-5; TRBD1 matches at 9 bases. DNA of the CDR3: TGTGCCAGCAGCCCTGACAGGGGGGAATATCAGCCCCAGCATTTT. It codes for CASSPDRGEYQPQHF.